This T cell receptor (beta chain) is drawn from a study of T cells in Graves' hyperthyroidism and ophthalmopathy. Turning to the study itself: Peripheral blood was collected at initial diagnosis, before any treatment.

This clonotype was found many times. The source material, RNA transcripts, was used to amplify TCR beta CDR3 regions. The HTBI primer set was used in a first-round RT-PCR of the TCR CDR3. From the multiplex PCR reads, TCRdb called clonotypes with MiXCR, one entry per CDR3 protein. Of about 640,000 distinct CDR3 sequences listed, about a fifth are singletons. A patient was excluded if there was uncontrolled infection, other autoimmune disease, pregnancy or lactation. V was cut by 3 bases and J by 5 bases, with 4 bases left in between. Germline CDR1 reads DFQATT; CDR2 reads SNEGSKA (reference sequence). This CDR3 spans 10 amino acids.

The clonotype was recovered from a man aged 30-40 years with Graves' ophthalmopathy. The gene calls are TRBV20-1 and TRBJ2-5; no clear D. Sequenced input: blood. The CDR3 loop reads CSAREETQYF. CDR3 nucleotide sequence: TGCAGTGCTAGGGAGGAGACCCAGTACTTC.